This TCR beta chain was captured by sequencing in a study of blood T cell repertoires in COVID-19. The assay was immunoSEQ multiplex PCR, and TCRdb's table has in-frame clones only and misses some. The table shows around 15,000 clones, with less than 85% occurring only once. CDR1 LNHDA and CDR2 SQIVND come from the germline V gene (reference sequence). The CDR3 spans 14 residues. Trimming cost V 6 bases and J 5 bases; bases outside gene matches: 6. The origin of this receptor is a man aged 40-49 years with active or convalescent COVID-19. This chain uses TRBV19 with TRBJ1-5; 8 nucleotides agree with TRBD1. Specimen: peripheral blood. CDR3 sequence: CASRPTGAHQPQHF. The CDR3 nucleotides are TGTGCCAGTAGGCCGACAGGGGCGCATCAGCCCCAGCATTTT.